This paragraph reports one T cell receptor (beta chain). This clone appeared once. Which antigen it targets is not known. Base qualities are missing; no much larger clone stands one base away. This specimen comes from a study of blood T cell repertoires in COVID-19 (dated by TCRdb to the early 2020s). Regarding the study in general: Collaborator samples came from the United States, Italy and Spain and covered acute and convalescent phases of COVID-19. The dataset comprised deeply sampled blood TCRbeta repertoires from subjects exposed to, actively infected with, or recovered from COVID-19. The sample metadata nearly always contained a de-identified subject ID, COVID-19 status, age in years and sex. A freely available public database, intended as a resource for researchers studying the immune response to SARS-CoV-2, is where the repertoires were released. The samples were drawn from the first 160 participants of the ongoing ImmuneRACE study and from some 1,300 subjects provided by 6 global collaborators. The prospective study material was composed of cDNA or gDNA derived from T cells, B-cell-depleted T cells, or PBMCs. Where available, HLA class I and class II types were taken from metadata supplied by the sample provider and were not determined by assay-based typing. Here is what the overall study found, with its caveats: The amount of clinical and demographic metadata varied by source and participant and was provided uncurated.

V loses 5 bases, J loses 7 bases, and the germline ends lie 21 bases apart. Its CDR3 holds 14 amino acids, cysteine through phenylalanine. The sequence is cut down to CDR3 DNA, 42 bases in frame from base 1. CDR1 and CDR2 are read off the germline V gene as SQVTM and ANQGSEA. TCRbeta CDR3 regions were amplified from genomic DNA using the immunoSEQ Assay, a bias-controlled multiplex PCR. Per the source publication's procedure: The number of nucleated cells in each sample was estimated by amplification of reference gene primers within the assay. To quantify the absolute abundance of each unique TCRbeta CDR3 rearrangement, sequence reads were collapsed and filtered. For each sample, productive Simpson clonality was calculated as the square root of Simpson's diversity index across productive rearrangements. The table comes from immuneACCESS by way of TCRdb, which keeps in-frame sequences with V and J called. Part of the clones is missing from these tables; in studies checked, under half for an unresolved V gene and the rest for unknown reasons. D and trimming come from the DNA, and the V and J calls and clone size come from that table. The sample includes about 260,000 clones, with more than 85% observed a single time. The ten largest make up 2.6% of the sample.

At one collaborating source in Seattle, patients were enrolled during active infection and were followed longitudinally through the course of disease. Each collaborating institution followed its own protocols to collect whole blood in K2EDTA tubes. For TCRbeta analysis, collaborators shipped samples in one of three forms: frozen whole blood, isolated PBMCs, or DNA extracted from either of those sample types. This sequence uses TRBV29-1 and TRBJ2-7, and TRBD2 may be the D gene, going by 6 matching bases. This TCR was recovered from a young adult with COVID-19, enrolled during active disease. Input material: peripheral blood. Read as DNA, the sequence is TGCAGCGTTCTGGAGAGTTCCGGGGCGGGAGAGCAGTACTTC. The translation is CSVLESSGAGEQYF.